Below are 2 T cell receptor beta chains sequenced from a single sample in a study of shared clonotypes between healthy human individuals. Using immunoSEQ multiplex PCR, the repertoire was profiled, and TCRdb retains in-frame clones only, with some absent. Among over 1.5 million clones listed, 95% to 99% were seen once. The sequenced material came from naive CD4+ T cells sorted from blood. As to subset: CD45RA+ positively selected. The source is a man aged 25 to 45 in good health.

The chain joins TRBV5-4 to TRBJ2-7, with D possibly TRBD2 on 6 matching bases. With 3 bases removed from V and 7 bases from J, the gap between germline ends came to 23 bases. Germline lookup yields CDR1 SGHNT and CDR2 YYREEE (reference sequence). This CDR3 has 16 amino acids. This chain's CDR3 is CASSSRSSGPYGEQYF. The CDR3 DNA sequence: TGTGCCAGCAGCTCCCGGAGTAGCGGACCCTACGGGGAGCAGTACTTC. Full variable domain (outside the CDR3, taken from reference TRBV5-4 and TRBJ2-7): ETGVTQSPTHLIKTRGQQVTLRCSSQSGHNTVSWYQQALGQGPQFIFQYYREEENGRGNFPPRFSGLQFPNYSSELNVNALELDDSALYLCASSSRSSGPYGEQYFGPGTRLTVT.

The chain combines TRBV5-1 with TRBJ1-3, with 10 nucleotides matching TRBD1. V lost 3 bases, J lost 5 bases, and 17 bases stayed unmatched. This CDR3 has 19 residues. Per germline, CDR1 SGHRS and CDR2 YFSETQ. CDR3 in DNA: TGCGCCAGCAGCTACGCTCAAATCGGGACAGGGGATAAGAGAAACACCATATATTTT. Its protein product is CASSYAQIGTGDKRNTIYF.